These 15 T cell receptor beta chains came from one sample sequenced in a study of blood T cells in healthy people across ages. Then a second PCR, running roughly 7 to 11 cycles, was carried out with a sample-barcoded 5' primer and a J-beta primer mix. TCRdb re-called the 5' RACE reads through MiXCR, storing one row per CDR3 protein. The sample has 800,000 or so distinct CDR3 sequences; about 25% are singletons. These data also featured in a second study, about T cells of mothers and their children.

Sequenced sample: blood. The source is a boy between 10 and 17 years old in good health.

This clonotype was seen only a few times. The CDR3 sequence is CASGEGGSRNSPLHF. CDR3 nucleotide sequence: TGTGCCAGCGGTGAGGGGGGCTCGCGTAATTCACCCCTCCACTTT. The chain joins TRBV28 to TRBJ1-6, with D perhaps TRBD1 (6 bases). CDR3 length: 15 residues. The V end lost 8 bases, the J end lost 6 bases, and 17 bases lay between the germline ends. CDR1 and CDR2 from the germline V gene are MDHEN and SYDVKM.

The chain joins TRBV6-6 to TRBJ2-5; TRBD2 might be the D (5 bases). Gene TRBJ2-7 matches the end of the DNA better, so the J call may be wrong. The length of the CDR3 is 14 residues. CDR1 and CDR2 (germline): MNHNY, SVGAGI (reference sequence). CDR3 bases: TGTGCCAGCAGCCACAGCGGCCGCACCTACGAGCAGTACTTC. This gives the protein CASSHSGRTYEQYF.

The rearrangement joins TRBV28 to TRBJ2-3; 7 bases agree with TRBD2. This CDR3 spans 16 amino acids. The germline V gene has CDR1 MDHEN and CDR2 SYDVKM. Losses at the gene ends were 6 bases for V and 5 bases for J; bases not matched to a gene: 14. The CDR3 loop is CASSPSGDRRGDTQYF. DNA of the CDR3: TGTGCCAGCAGCCCAAGCGGGGACCGACGGGGAGATACGCAGTATTTT.

This clonotype turned up a few times. The V and J genes are TRBV9 and TRBJ2-7, with D tentatively TRBD2 (5 bases). Trimming removed 3 bases from V and 0 bases from J, with 16 bases in between. This CDR3 is built from 16 residues. Looked up from germline, CDR1 is SGDLS and CDR2 is YYNGEE. Here the CDR3 DNA reads TGTGCCAGCAGCGGAGAGGGTTGGGAGAGCTCCTACGAGCAGTACTTC. This gives the protein CASSGEGWESSYEQYF.

The chain joins TRBV30 to TRBJ1-4; D not resolved. This CDR3 contains 16 residues. Trimming took 0 bases from V and 10 from J, leaving 21 bases between them. Germline V gives CDR1 GTSNPN, CDR2 SVGIG (reference sequence). CDR3 amino acids: CAWSVGQLSNDGKLFF. In nucleotides, the CDR3 is TGTGCCTGGAGTGTTGGTCAGCTCTCTAATGATGGAAAACTGTTTTTT.

The chain has TRBV7-9 and TRBJ2-3; a weak D match, TRBD2 (5 bases). Germline V gene data show CDR1 as SEHNR and CDR2 as FQNEAQ (reference sequence). V was shortened by 1 base and J by 3 bases, with 11 bases between the two germline ends. This CDR3 is 15 amino acids long. The CDR3 sequence is CASSLVGQRTDTQYF. The CDR3 region has the DNA TGTGCCAGCAGCTTAGTAGGGCAGCGGACAGATACGCAGTATTTT.

The sample holds a few counts of this clonotype. The rearrangement joins TRBV5-1 to TRBJ2-3, with TRBD1 matching over 7 bases. Germline trimming cut 2 bases from V and 2 bases from J; bases unmatched to any gene: 14. CDR1 SGHRS and CDR2 YFSETQ come from the germline V gene. This CDR3 has 18 residues. The CDR3: CASSLAKFQGVSTDTQYF. The CDR3 DNA sequence: TGCGCCAGCAGCTTAGCAAAATTCCAGGGGGTCTCCACAGATACGCAGTATTTT. The whole variable domain, filled in from reference TRBV5-1 and TRBJ2-3, reads KAGVTQTPRYLIKTRGQQVTLSCSPISGHRSVSWYQQTPGQGLQFLFEYFSETQRNKGNFPGRFSGRQFSNSRSEMNVSTLELGDSALYLCASSLAKFQGVSTDTQYFGPGTRLTVL.

This clonotype was seen only a few times. V usage is TRBV6-5 and J usage is TRBJ2-3; D is undetermined. Germline lookup yields CDR1 MNHEY and CDR2 SVGAGI. The V end lost 2 bases, the J end lost 1 base, and 13 bases lay between the germline ends. The CDR3 has 16 residues. The CDR3 DNA is TGTGCCAGCAGTTACATCATTCCCGCGGGCACAGATACGCAGTATTTT. Its translation is CASSYIIPAGTDTQYF.

The gene calls are TRBV7-9 and TRBJ1-2; TRBD1 matches at 7 bases. Unmatched junction bases numbered 7, after V lost 3 bases and J lost 0 bases. The CDR3 contains 16 residues. In germline, CDR1 is SEHNR, CDR2 FQNEAQ (reference sequence). The CDR3 DNA is TGTGCCAGCAGCTTTGCAACAGGGGAAGCTAACTATGGCTACACCTTC. It specifies CASSFATGEANYGYTF.

This clonotype has at least ten counts. This CDR3 reads CSVRRDREAYEQYF. The CDR3 DNA follows: TGCAGCGTTCGGAGGGACAGGGAGGCCTACGAGCAGTACTTC. This chain joins TRBV29-1 and TRBJ2-7; 9 bases match TRBD1. The CDR3 loop spans 14 amino acids. V trimming: 5 bases; J trimming: 2 bases; junction bases outside the gene matches: 7. CDR1 and CDR2 from the germline V gene are SQVTM and ANQGSEA.

This sequence joins TRBV7-9 and TRBJ1-6; the D gene is possibly TRBD1 (5 bases). The CDR3 covers 16 residues. Trimming removed 0 bases at V and 10 bases at J, with 16 bases between. Germline V lookup: CDR1 SEHNR, CDR2 FQNEAQ (reference sequence). The CDR3 loop is CASSLAVRGGSSPLHF. The CDR3 nucleotides are TGTGCCAGCAGCTTAGCGGTTAGGGGTGGTAGCTCACCCCTCCACTTT.

This chain uses TRBV6-2 or TRBV6-3 with TRBJ2-1, with TRBD2 matching 9 bases. Germline V gene sequence: CDR1 MNHEY, CDR2 SVGEGT. The V and J ends lost 5 bases and 4 bases, in that order; junction bases with no gene match: 9. This CDR3 spans 16 amino acids. The CDR3: CASSRLAGRLYNEQFF. In DNA, the CDR3 is TGTGCCAGCAGTCGGCTAGCGGGGAGATTATACAATGAGCAGTTCTTC.

The rearrangement joins TRBV21-1 to TRBJ1-1; the table's TRBD1 call for D was not verified on the DNA. TRBV21-1 is given as a pseudogene. There are 15 residues in the CDR3. DNA of the CDR3: TGTGCCAGCAGCGAGGGGTCTCGAATGAACACTGAAGCTTTCTTT. Its translation is CASSEGSRMNTEAFF.

The CDR3 loop reads CASSQKRGLLSYEQYF. The CDR3 DNA sequence: TGTGCCAGCAGCCAAAAACGGGGGTTATTAAGCTACGAGCAGTACTTC. The chain has TRBV28 and TRBJ2-7; perhaps TRBD2 as D (6 bases). Germline-derived CDR1 and CDR2 are MDHEN and SYDVKM. The CDR3 runs to 16 residues. Deletions cut 6 bases from V and 3 bases from J, with 21 bases between.

This chain joins TRBV6-1 and TRBJ1-5; 11 bases line up with TRBD1. CDR1 and CDR2 from the germline V gene are MNHNS and SASEGT. J gave up 2 bases and V 3 bases, and 6 bases lay outside the gene matches. The CDR3 runs to 17 residues. CDR3 protein: CASSEFPGQGGNQPQHF. The CDR3 DNA reads as TGTGCCAGCAGTGAGTTTCCGGGACAGGGGGGCAATCAGCCCCAGCATTTT.